One and the same sample provided the 23 T cell receptor beta chains below, sequenced in a study of T cells in Graves' hyperthyroidism and ophthalmopathy (dated by TCRdb to about 2019). Preparation of the library involved multiplex PCR. Data came from an Illumina HiSeq 2000. Amplification of TCR beta CDR3 regions was carried out from RNA transcripts. For the first round of RT-PCR on the TCR CDR3, the HTBI primer set was used together with the Qiagen OneStep RT-PCR kit. TCRdb handled the public reads itself, with Q25 trimming in fastp and clone calling in MiXCR, and kept productive beta chains. Rows merge per CDR3 protein into single entries with the most common DNA and genes. Present in this sample are 500,000 to 600,000 distinct CDR3 sequences, 20% of which were seen just once. The ten biggest clones cover approximately 48% of the sample. Sequenced input: blood. The receptors come from a man in his forties with Graves' ophthalmopathy.

This clonotype was counted at least ten times. The chain uses TRBV7-2 and TRBJ2-5, with D unresolved. Germline CDR1 and CDR2: SGHTA and FQGNSA. This CDR3 is built from 16 residues. V was pared by 0 bases and J by 3 bases, with 14 bases between. The CDR3 DNA reads TGTGCCAGCAGCTTAGCGTCGGTCTTAGGGAAAGAGACCCAGTACTTC. This codes for CASSLASVLGKETQYF.

The chain is built from TRBV9 and TRBJ2-2; TRBD2 matches 7 bases. This CDR3 contains 16 residues. The germline gives CDR1 SGDLS, CDR2 YYNGEE. Trimming at V came to 4 bases and at J to 0 bases, leaving 6 bases not matched to a gene. This CDR3 is CASSTPSGPNTGELFF. The CDR3 DNA reads TGTGCCAGCAGCACCCCTAGCGGTCCGAACACCGGGGAGCTGTTTTTT.

Many counts were recorded for this clonotype. This chain joins TRBV7-2 and TRBJ2-1; TRBD2 agrees at 9 bases. The germline V gene has CDR1 SGHTA and CDR2 FQGNSA. CDR3 length: 15 amino acids. The V segment lost 4 bases and the J segment 7 bases; nucleotides outside the gene matches: 8. CDR3 DNA sequence: TGTGCCAGCAGCTCCACCCGAGCGGGAGGTAATGAGCAGTTCTTC. This translates into CASSSTRAGGNEQFF.

The table lists this clonotype with a few counts. The V gene is TRBV3-1, the J gene TRBJ2-7; D gene uncertain. CDR1 and CDR2 from the germline V gene are LGHDT and YNNKEL (reference sequence). The CDR3 contains 13 residues. V lost 4 bases to trimming and J lost 2 bases, with 9 bases between them. The CDR3 nucleotides read TGTGCCAGCAGCCCCAAGGCAGCCTACGAGCAGTACTTC. It translates to CASSPKAAYEQYF.

The V call is TRBV12-3 or TRBV12-4, the J call TRBJ1-1; D possibly corresponds to TRBD1 (5 bases). This CDR3 spans 14 amino acids. V dropped 9 bases and J dropped 11 bases, with 25 bases sitting between them. CDR3 loop: CASRGPAVYNGAFF. CDR3 sequence (DNA): TGTGCCAGTAGGGGCCCGGCGGTCTATAACGGGGCTTTCTTT.

In its sample, this clonotype was seen a few times. This chain uses TRBV7-2 with TRBJ2-7, with 9 bases that match TRBD2. Germline V gene lookup returns CDR1 SGHTA and CDR2 FQGNSA. The length of the CDR3 is 15 residues. V shed 6 bases, J shed 0 bases, and the junction held 6 bases outside the gene matches. In DNA form, the CDR3 reads TGTGCCAGCAGACTGACTAGCGGCCTCTCCTACGAGCAGTACTTC. It encodes CASRLTSGLSYEQYF. The full variable domain, its missing parts supplied by reference TRBV7-2 and TRBJ2-7, is GAGVSQSPSNKVTEKGKDVELRCDPISGHTALYWYRQSLGQGLEFLIYFQGNSAPDKSGLPSDRFSAERTGGSVSTLTIQRTQQEDSAVYLCASRLTSGLSYEQYFGPGTRLTVT.

The J gene is TRBJ2-4, the V gene TRBV20-1, with TRBD1 matching 12 bases. The trim removed 3 bases at V and 7 bases at J, leaving 1 base unmatched. The CDR3 is 13 residues long. The V gene's germline CDR1 is DFQATT and CDR2 SNEGSKA (reference sequence). Here the CDR3 reads CSARGQGANIQYF. The CDR3 DNA reads as TGCAGTGCTAGGGGACAGGGGGCGAACATTCAGTACTTC.

J is TRBJ2-3 and V is TRBV28, with 8 positions matching TRBD2. CDR3 size: 16 residues. In germline, CDR1 is MDHEN, CDR2 SYDVKM. V dropped 3 bases and J dropped 4; count of bases not matched to a gene: 9. The CDR3 region is CASSFWPSGRADTQYF. In DNA form, the CDR3 reads TGTGCCAGCAGTTTTTGGCCCAGCGGGAGAGCAGATACGCAGTATTTT.

As for this clonotype: This clone may be a read error of a much larger clone one base away. The chain is built from TRBV11-2 and TRBJ1-3; D uncertain. This CDR3 is built from 14 residues. Germline CDR1 reads SGHAT; CDR2 reads FQNNGV. Here the CDR3 DNA reads TGTGCCAGCAGCTTAACCTTCTCTGGAAGCACCATATATTTT. This encodes CASSLTFSGSTIYF.

About this clonotype itself: Being one base from a much bigger clone, this may be a read error. The chain recombines TRBV2 with TRBJ2-1; D remains unclear. Germline assignment: CDR1 SNHLY and CDR2 FYNNEI. The CDR3 sequence is 11 residues long. The CDR3 bases are TGTGTCAGCAGTGTTTACAATGAGCAGTTCTTC. Encoded protein: CVSSVYNEQFF.

The rearrangement uses TRBV19 and TRBJ2-7; D is perhaps TRBD1 or TRBD2 (5 bases each). Germline V gene sequence: CDR1 LNHDA, CDR2 SQIVND (reference sequence). V shed 5 bases and J shed 2 bases, with 13 bases lying between them. The length of the CDR3 is 14 residues. This CDR3 is CASSSTGTAYEQYF. The CDR3 region has the DNA TGTGCCAGTAGTTCAACCGGGACGGCCTACGAGCAGTACTTC.

This clonotype was observed a few times. This sequence joins TRBV7-3 and TRBJ2-2; D possibly corresponds to TRBD2 (6 bases). The CDR3 has 15 residues. Germline V CDR1 and CDR2: SGHTA, FQGTGA. With 5 bases removed from V and 2 bases from J, the gap between germline ends came to 12 bases. CDR3 residues: CASSPRDFNTGELFF. The CDR3 DNA reads TGTGCCAGCAGCCCGCGGGACTTTAACACCGGGGAGCTGTTTTTT. The variable domain in full, completed from reference TRBV7-3 and TRBJ2-2, reads GAGVSQTPSNKVTEKGKYVELRCDPISGHTALYWYRQSLGQGPEFLIYFQGTGAADDSGLPNDRFFAVRPEGSVSTLKIQRTERGDSAVYLCASSPRDFNTGELFFGEGSRLTVL.

The chain carries TRBV7-9 and TRBJ2-1; a weak D match, TRBD1 (5 bases). The V and J ends lost 6 bases and 0 bases respectively, with 12 bases between them. This CDR3 is built from 15 residues. Germline values: CDR1 SEHNR, CDR2 FQNEAQ (reference sequence). CDR3: CASSTRARSYNEQFF. The CDR3 DNA reads TGTGCCAGCAGTACCAGGGCGCGCTCCTACAATGAGCAGTTCTTC.

Only a few counts were recorded for this clonotype. The chain has TRBV6-6 and TRBJ2-1; 7 positions agree with TRBD2. With V trimmed by 0 bases and J by 5 bases, 10 bases remained unmatched. CDR1 and CDR2 (germline): MNHNY, SVGAGI (reference sequence). This CDR3 has 17 amino acids. CDR3 in amino acids: CASSYSSGGTIDNEQFF. CDR3 DNA: TGTGCCAGCAGTTACTCTTCGGGAGGCACAATTGACAATGAGCAGTTCTTC.

This clonotype was picked up many times. J is TRBJ2-1 and V is TRBV12-3 or TRBV12-4; D is possibly TRBD2 (6 bases). Trimming shortened V by 7 bases and J by 10 bases, and 23 bases separated the two germline ends. The CDR3 has 15 residues. CDR3 amino acids: CASTPSESLSREQFF. In nucleotides, the CDR3 is TGTGCCAGCACCCCTAGCGAGTCACTGTCTCGGGAGCAGTTCTTC.

This clonotype appeared many times. The V call is TRBV7-2, the J call TRBJ1-5; the D gene is possibly TRBD1 (5 bases). In germline, CDR1 is SGHTA, CDR2 FQGNSA. Trimming removed 2 bases from V and 5 bases from J, with 10 bases in between. The CDR3 length is 14 residues. As DNA, the CDR3 is TGTGCCAGCAGCTTACGGGGGACGGATCAGCCCCAGCATTTT. Its protein product is CASSLRGTDQPQHF.

This clonotype has just a few counts. The chain employs TRBV3-1 and TRBJ2-5, with 7 bases identical to TRBD2. The CDR3 contains 15 residues. CDR1 is LGHDT, CDR2 YNNKEL, per germline (reference sequence). The trim removed 4 bases at V and 5 bases at J, leaving 10 bases unmatched. The CDR3 bases are TGTGCCAGCAGCCCCTGGGAGGGGAGAGCCGAGACCCAGTACTTC. Protein product: CASSPWEGRAETQYF.

In this sample, this clonotype turned up many times. The CDR3 here is CASSPTRDSLETQYF. In DNA form, the CDR3 reads TGTGCCAGCAGTCCCACCCGGGACAGTTTAGAGACCCAGTACTTC. The chain recombines TRBV3-1 with TRBJ2-5; 7 bases agree with TRBD1. Trimming took 6 bases from V and 4 from J; bases not matched to a gene: 11. Germline-derived CDR1 and CDR2 are LGHDT and YNNKEL (reference sequence). The CDR3 has 15 residues.

This clonotype has ten or more counts. This CDR3 reads CASSSGTDTQYF. CDR3 nucleotide sequence: TGTGCCAGCTCATCGGGCACAGATACGCAGTATTTT. This sequence joins TRBV28 and TRBJ2-3; D is unclear. This CDR3 has 12 amino acids. Trimming took 8 bases from V and 1 from J, leaving 7 bases between them. Germline CDR1 is MDHEN and CDR2 is SYDVKM.

This chain joins TRBV30 and TRBJ1-1, with D possibly TRBD1 on 5 matching bases. Germline assignment: CDR1 GTSNPN and CDR2 SVGIG (reference sequence). The CDR3 totals 12 residues. The germline V and J ends were trimmed by 7 bases and 0 bases, with 9 bases remaining between them. The CDR3 here is CALTDMNTEAFF. The DNA of the CDR3 is TGTGCCTTGACGGACATGAACACTGAAGCTTTCTTT. Looking up the rest from reference TRBV30 and TRBJ1-1 gives the full variable domain: SQTIHQWPATLVQPVGSPLSLECTVEGTSNPNLYWYRQAAGRGLQLLFYSVGIGQISSEVPQNLSASRPQDRQFILSSKKLLLSDSGFYLCALTDMNTEAFFGQGTRLTVV.

For this clonotype: This sequence may be a read error, since a much larger clone differs from it by one base. V gene TRBV18 combines with J gene TRBJ1-1; D perhaps matches TRBD1 (5 bases). This CDR3 has 17 amino acids. Germline V CDR1 and CDR2: KGHSH, LQKENI. The CDR3 reads CAGSPTAGQHVYTEAFF. In nucleotides, the CDR3 is TGTGCCGGCTCACCAACCGCCGGACAACACGTTTACACTGAAGCTTTCTTT.

The table lists this clonotype with many counts. V is TRBV11-2 and J is TRBJ2-1; D unclear. Looked up from germline, CDR1 is SGHAT and CDR2 is FQNNGV. This CDR3 region has 12 residues. Deletions cut 1 base from V and 5 bases from J, with 3 bases between. CDR3: CASSLAHNEQFF. In nucleotides, the CDR3 is TGTGCCAGCAGCTTAGCCCACAATGAGCAGTTCTTC.

In this sample, this clonotype turned up a few times. The CDR3 coding sequence is TGTGCCACCAAAGGACTAGCGGGAGCCACCACAGATACGCAGTATTTT. Residues: CATKGLAGATTDTQYF. The chain couples TRBV28 to TRBJ2-3; TRBD2 aligns across 13 bases. Germline trimming cut 10 bases from V and 2 bases from J; bases unmatched to any gene: 9. CDR1 is MDHEN and CDR2 is SYDVKM in the germline V gene. The CDR3 contains 16 residues.